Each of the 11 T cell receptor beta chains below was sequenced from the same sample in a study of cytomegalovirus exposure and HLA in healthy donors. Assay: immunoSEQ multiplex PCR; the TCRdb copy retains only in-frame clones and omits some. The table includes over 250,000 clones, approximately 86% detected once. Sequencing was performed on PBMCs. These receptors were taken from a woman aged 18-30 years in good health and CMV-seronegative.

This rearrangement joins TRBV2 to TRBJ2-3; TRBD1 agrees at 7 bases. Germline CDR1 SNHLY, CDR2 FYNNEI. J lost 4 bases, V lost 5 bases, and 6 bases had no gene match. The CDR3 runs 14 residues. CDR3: CASSPGQPADTQYF. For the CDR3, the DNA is TGTGCCAGCAGTCCGGGACAGCCGGCAGATACGCAGTATTTT.

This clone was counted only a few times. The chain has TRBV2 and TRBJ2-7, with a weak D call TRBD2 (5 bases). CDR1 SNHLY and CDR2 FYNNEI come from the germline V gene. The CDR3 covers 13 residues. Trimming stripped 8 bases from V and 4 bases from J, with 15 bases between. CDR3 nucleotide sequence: TGTGCCAGCTCAGGCGGCACGGGGTACGAGCAGTACTTC. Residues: CASSGGTGYEQYF.

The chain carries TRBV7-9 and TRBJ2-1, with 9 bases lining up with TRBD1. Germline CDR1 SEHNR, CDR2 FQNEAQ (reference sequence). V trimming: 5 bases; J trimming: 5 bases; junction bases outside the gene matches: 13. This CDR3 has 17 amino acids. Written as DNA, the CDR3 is TGTGCCAGCAGCCCTCCCCTACCGGGACAGGGCAACAATGAGCAGTTCTTC. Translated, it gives CASSPPLPGQGNNEQFF.

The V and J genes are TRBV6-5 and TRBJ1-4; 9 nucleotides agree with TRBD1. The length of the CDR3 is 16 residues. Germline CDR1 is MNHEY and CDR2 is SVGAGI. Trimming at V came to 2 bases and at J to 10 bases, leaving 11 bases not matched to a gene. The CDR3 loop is CASSYRSDRGKGKLFF. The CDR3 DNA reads TGTGCCAGCAGTTACCGTTCCGACAGGGGGAAAGGAAAACTGTTTTTT.

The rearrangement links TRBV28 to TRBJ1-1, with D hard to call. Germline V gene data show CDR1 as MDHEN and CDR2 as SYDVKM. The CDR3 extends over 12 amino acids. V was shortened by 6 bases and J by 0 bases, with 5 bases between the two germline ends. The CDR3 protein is CASRSMNTEAFF. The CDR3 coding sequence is TGTGCCAGCAGGTCCATGAACACTGAAGCTTTCTTT. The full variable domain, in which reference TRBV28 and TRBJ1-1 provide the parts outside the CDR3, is DVKVTQSSRYLVKRTGEKVFLECVQDMDHENMFWYRQDPGLGLRLIYFSYDVKMKEKGDIPEGYSVSREKKERFSLILESASTNQTSMYLCASRSMNTEAFFGQGTRLTVV.

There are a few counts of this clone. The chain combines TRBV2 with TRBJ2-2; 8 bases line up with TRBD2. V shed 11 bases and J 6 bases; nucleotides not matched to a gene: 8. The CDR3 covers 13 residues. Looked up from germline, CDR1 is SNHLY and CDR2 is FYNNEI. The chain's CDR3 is CASRRGDSGELFF. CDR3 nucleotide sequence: TGTGCCTCCAGGCGGGGGGATTCCGGGGAGCTGTTTTTT.

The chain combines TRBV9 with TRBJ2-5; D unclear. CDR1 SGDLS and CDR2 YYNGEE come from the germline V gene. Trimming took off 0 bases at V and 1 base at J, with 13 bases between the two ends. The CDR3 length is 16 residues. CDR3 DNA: TGTGCCAGCAGCGTAGCCCTTGATGACACCCAAGAGACCCAGTACTTC. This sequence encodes CASSVALDDTQETQYF.

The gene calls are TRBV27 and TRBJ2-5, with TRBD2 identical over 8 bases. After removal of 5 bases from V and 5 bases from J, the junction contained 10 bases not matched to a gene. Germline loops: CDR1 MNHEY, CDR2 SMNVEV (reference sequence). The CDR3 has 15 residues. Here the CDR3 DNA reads TGTGCCAGCAGTCGGTCGGCGGGGGGCGCGGAGACCCAGTACTTC. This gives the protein CASSRSAGGAETQYF.

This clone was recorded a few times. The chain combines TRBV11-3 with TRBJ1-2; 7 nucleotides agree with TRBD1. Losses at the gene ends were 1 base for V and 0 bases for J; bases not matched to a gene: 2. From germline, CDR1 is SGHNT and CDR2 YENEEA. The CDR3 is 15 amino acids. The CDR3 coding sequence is TGTGCCAGCAGCTTAGGGACAGGAACTAACTATGGCTACACCTTC. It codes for CASSLGTGTNYGYTF.

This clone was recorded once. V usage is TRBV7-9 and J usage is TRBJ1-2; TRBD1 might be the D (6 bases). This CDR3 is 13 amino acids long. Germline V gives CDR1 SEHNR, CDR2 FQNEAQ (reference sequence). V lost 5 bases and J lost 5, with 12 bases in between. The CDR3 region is CASSNTGRYGYTF. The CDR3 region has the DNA TGTGCCAGCAGCAACACAGGGAGATATGGCTACACCTTC.

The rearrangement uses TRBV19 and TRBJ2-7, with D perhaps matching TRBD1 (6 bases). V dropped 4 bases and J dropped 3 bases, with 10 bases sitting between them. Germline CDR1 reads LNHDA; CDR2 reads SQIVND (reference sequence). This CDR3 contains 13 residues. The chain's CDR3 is CASSKQGLYEQYF. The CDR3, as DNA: TGTGCCAGTAGTAAACAGGGTCTCTACGAGCAGTACTTC. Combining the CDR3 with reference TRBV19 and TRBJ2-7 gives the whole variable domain DGGITQSPKYLFRKEGQNVTLSCEQNLNHDAMYWYRQDPGQGLRLIYYSQIVNDFQKGDIAEGYSVSREKKESFPLTVTSAQKNPTAFYLCASSKQGLYEQYFGPGTRLTVT.